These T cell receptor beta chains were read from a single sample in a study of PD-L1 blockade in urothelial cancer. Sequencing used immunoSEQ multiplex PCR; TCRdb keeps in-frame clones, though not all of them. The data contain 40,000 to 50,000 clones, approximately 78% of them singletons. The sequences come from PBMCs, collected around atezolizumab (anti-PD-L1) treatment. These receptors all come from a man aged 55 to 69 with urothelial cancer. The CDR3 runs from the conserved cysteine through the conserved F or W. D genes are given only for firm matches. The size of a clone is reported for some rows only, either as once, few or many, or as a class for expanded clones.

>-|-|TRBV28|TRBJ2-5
CASSLVSVVGTQYF
TGTGCCAGCAGTTTAGTGTCGGTGGTTGGGACCCAGTACTTC
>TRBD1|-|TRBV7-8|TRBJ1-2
CASSQDRGPNYGYTF
TGTGCCAGCAGCCAGGACAGGGGGCCTAACTATGGCTACACCTTC
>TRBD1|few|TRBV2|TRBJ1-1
CASRRDSQARAFF
TGTGCCAGCAGGAGGGACAGCCAGGCAAGAGCTTTCTTT
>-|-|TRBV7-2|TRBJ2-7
CASSPYIQASYEQYF
TGTGCCAGCAGCCCTTATATACAGGCCTCCTACGAGCAGTACTTC
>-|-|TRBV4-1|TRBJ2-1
CASSQVDILSYNEQFF
TGCGCCAGCAGCCAGGTCGACATCCTATCCTACAATGAGCAGTTCTTC
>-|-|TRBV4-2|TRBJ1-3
CASSQAAGRSGNTIYF
TGTGCCAGCAGCCAAGCCGCAGGGCGGTCTGGAAACACCATATATTTT
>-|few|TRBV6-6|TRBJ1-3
CASSPMGNTIYF
TGTGCCAGCAGTCCCATGGGAAACACCATATATTTT
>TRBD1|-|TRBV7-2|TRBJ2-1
CASRDDRAYSSYNEQFF
TGTGCCAGCAGGGACGACAGGGCCTACAGCTCCTACAATGAGCAGTTCTTC
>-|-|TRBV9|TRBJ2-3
CASSVGQLTDTQYF
TGTGCCAGCAGCGTTGGACAGCTCACAGATACGCAGTATTTT
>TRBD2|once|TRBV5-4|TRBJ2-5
CASSSGTSPRETQYF
TGTGCCAGCAGCTCCGGGACTAGTCCTAGGGAGACCCAGTACTTC
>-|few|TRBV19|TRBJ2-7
CASSIRENTYEQYF
TGTGCCAGTAGTATCCGGGAGAACACCTACGAGCAGTACTTC
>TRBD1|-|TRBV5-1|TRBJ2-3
CASSLDRGDTQYF
TGCGCCAGCAGCTTGGACAGGGGAGATACGCAGTATTTT
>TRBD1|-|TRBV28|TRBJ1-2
CASSYSGTGYGSYTF
TGTGCCAGCAGCTACTCCGGGACAGGGTACGGGAGCTACACCTTC
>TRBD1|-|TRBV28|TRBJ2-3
CASSSPLTGDTQYF
TGTGCCAGCAGTTCCCCCTTGACAGGGGATACGCAGTATTTT
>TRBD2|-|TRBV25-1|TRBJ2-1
CASSEWGGSSYNEQFF
TGTGCCAGCAGTGAATGGGGGGGTTCCTCCTACAATGAGCAGTTCTTC
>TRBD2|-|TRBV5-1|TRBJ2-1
CASSLGPSGLYNEQFF
TGCGCCAGCAGCTTGGGGCCTAGCGGGCTATACAATGAGCAGTTCTTC
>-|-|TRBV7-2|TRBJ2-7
CASSPHTNYEQYF
TGTGCCAGCAGCCCACACACCAACTACGAGCAGTACTTC
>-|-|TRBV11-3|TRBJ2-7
CASSQGGNSYEQYF
TGTGCCAGCAGCCAGGGGGGAAACTCCTACGAGCAGTACTTC
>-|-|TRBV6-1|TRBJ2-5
CASSDKETQYF
TGTGCCAGCAGTGATAAAGAGACCCAGTACTTC
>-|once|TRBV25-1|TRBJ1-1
CASSEVGTNTEAFF
TGTGCCAGCAGTGAAGTCGGGACAAACACTGAAGCTTTCTTT
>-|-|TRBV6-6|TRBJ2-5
CASSSPPETQYF
TGTGCCAGCAGTTCCCCCCCGGAGACCCAGTACTTC
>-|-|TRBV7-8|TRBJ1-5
CASSLVRTESNQPQHF
TGTGCCAGCAGCTTAGTGAGGACAGAGAGCAATCAGCCCCAGCATTTT
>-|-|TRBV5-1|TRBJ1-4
CASSLVTGNEKLFF
TGCGCCAGCAGCTTGGTTACGGGTAATGAAAAACTGTTTTTT
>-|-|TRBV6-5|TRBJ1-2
CASSPTANYGYTF
TGTGCCAGCAGTCCTACAGCTAACTATGGCTACACCTTC
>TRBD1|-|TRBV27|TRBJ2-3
CASSLLFRGGQGADTQYF
TGTGCCAGCAGTTTATTATTCCGGGGAGGACAGGGGGCAGATACGCAGTATTTT
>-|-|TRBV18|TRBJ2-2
CASSQLQGPGELFF
TGTGCCAGCTCACAACTACAGGGACCCGGGGAGCTGTTTTTT